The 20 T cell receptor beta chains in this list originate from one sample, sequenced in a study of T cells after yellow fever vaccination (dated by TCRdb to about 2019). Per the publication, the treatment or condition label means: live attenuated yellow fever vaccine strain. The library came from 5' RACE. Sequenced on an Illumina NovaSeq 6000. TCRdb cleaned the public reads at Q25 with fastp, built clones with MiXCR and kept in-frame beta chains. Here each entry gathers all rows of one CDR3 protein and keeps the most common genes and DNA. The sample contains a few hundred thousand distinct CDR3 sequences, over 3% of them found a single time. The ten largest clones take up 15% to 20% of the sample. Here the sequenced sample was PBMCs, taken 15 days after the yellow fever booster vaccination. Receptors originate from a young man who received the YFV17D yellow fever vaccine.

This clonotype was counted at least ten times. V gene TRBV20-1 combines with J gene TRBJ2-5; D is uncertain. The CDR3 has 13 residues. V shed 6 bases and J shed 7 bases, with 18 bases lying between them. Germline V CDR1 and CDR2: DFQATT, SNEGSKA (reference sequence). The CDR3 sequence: CSALSSTHGTQYF. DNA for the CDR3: TGCAGTGCCCTTTCATCTACCCATGGGACCCAGTACTTC.

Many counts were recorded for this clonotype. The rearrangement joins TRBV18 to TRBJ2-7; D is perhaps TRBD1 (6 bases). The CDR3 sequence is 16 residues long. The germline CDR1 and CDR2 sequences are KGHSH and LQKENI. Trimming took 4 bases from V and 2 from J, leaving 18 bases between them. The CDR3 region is CASSLRTGLRPYEQYF. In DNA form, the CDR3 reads TGTGCCAGCTCACTCCGAACAGGGTTAAGGCCCTACGAGCAGTACTTC.

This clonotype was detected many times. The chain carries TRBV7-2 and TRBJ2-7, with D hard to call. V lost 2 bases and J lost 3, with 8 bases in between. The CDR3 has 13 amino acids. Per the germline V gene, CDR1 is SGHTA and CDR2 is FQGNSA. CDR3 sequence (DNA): TGTGCCAGCAGCTTAAGCCCCTACTACGAGCAGTACGTC. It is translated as CASSLSPYYEQYV.

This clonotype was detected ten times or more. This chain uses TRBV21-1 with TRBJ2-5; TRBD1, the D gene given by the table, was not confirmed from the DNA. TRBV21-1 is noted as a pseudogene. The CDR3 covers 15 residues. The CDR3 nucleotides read TGTGCCAGCAGCAAAGAAGGCAGGGGGCAAGAGACCCAGTACTTC. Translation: CASSKEGRGQETQYF.

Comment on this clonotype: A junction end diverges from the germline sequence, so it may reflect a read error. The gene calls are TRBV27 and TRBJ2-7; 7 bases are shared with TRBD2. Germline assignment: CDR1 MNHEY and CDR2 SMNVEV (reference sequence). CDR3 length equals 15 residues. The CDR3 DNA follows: TGTGCCAGCTGCCAATGGGGGGGTACGGCCTACGAGGAGTACTTC. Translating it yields CASCQWGGTAYEEYF.

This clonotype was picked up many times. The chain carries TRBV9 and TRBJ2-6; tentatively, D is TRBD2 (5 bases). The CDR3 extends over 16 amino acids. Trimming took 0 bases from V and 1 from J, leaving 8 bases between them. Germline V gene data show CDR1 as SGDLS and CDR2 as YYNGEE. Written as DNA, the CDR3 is TGTGCCAGCAGCGTAGCTCCGGGGTCTGGGGCCAACGTCCTGACTTTC. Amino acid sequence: CASSVAPGSGANVLTF.

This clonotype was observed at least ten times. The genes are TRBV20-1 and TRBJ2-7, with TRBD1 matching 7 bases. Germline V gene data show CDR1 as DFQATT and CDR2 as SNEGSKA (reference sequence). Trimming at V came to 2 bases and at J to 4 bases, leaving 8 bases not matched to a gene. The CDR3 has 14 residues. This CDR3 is CSARPGQVLYEQYF. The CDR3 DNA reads TGCAGTGCTAGACCCGGACAGGTGTTATACGAGCAGTACTTC.

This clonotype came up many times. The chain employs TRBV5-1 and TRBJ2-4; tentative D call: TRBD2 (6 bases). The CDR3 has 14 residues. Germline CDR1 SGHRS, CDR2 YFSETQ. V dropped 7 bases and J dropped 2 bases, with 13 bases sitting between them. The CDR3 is CASQEGLTKNIQYF. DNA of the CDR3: TGCGCCAGCCAGGAGGGTTTAACCAAAAACATTCAGTACTTC.

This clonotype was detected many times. In DNA form, the CDR3 reads TGTGCCAGCAGGGGACAGGATGTCTCCTATAATTCACCCCTCCACTTT. Translated, it gives CASRGQDVSYNSPLHF. This chain links TRBV7-2 with TRBJ1-6; 8 bases agree with TRBD1. Germline CDR1 SGHTA, CDR2 FQGNSA. The CDR3 has 16 amino acids. V trimming: 6 bases; J trimming: 0 bases; junction bases outside the gene matches: 4.

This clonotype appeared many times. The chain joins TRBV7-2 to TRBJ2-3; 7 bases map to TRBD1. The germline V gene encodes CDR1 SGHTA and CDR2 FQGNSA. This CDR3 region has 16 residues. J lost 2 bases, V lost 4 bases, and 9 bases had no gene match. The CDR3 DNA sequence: TGTGCCAGCAGCTCCTCGACAGGGCTCCCCACAGATACGCAGTATTTT. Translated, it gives CASSSSTGLPTDTQYF.

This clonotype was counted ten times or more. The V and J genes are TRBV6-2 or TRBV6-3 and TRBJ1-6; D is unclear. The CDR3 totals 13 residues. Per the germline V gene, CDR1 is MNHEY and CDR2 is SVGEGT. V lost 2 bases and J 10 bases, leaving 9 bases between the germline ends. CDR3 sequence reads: CASSYVGESPLHF. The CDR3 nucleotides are TGTGCCAGCAGTTACGTCGGGGAATCACCCCTCCACTTT.

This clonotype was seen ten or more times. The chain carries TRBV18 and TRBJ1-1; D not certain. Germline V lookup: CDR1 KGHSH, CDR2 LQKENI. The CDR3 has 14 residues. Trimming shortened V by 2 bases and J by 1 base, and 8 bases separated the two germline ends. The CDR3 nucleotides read TGTGCCAGCTCACCATGGCCGTCGAACACTGAAGCTTTCTTT. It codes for CASSPWPSNTEAFF.

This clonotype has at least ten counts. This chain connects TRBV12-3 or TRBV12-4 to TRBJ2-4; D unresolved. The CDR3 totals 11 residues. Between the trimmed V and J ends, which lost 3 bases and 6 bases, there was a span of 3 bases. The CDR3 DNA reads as TGTGCCAGCAGTTTTGGAAACATTCAGTACTTC. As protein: CASSFGNIQYF.

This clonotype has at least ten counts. The CDR3 coding sequence is TGTGCCAGCAGTTACTCGGGAGGATCCTCCTACGAGCAGTACTTC. This gives the protein CASSYSGGSSYEQYF. The chain has TRBV6-5 and TRBJ2-7; TRBD2 is a possible D gene (6 bases). The CDR3 sequence is 15 residues long. Germline lookup yields CDR1 MNHEY and CDR2 SVGAGI. V lost 0 bases, J lost 0 bases, and 9 bases lay in between.

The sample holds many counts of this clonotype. CDR3 region: CAISLASWDGYTF. DNA for the CDR3: TGTGCCATCTCACTGGCCTCGTGGGATGGCTACACCTTC. This rearrangement joins TRBV28 to TRBJ1-2; D gene uncertain. Germline V gene data show CDR1 as MDHEN and CDR2 as SYDVKM. The CDR3 totals 13 residues. V gave up 10 bases and J gave up 6 bases, with 18 bases separating them.

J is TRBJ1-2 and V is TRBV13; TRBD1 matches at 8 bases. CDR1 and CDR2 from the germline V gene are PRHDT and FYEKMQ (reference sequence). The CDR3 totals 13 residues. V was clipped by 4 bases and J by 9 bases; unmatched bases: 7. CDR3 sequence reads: CASSSDRGRSYTF. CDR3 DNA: TGTGCCAGCAGCTCAGACAGGGGAAGGAGCTACACCTTC.

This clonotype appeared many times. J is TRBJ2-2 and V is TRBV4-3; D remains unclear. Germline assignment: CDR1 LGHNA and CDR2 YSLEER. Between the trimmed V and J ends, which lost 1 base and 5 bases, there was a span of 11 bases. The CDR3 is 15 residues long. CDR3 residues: CASSQVAFRTGELFF. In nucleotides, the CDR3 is TGCGCCAGCAGCCAAGTGGCCTTCCGGACCGGGGAGCTGTTTTTT.

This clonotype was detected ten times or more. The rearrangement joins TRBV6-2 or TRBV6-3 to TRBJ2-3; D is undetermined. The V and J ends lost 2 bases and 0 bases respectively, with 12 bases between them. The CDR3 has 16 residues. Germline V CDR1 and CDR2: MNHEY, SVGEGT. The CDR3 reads CASSYGGDESTDTQYF. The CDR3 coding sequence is TGTGCCAGCAGTTACGGTGGAGACGAAAGCACAGATACGCAGTATTTT.

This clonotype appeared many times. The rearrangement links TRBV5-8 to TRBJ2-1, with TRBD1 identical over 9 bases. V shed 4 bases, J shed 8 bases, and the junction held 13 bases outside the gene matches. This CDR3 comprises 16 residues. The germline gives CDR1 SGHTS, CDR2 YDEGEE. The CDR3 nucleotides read TGTGCCAGCAGCATGTTACAGGGGGCGTTCAGGCATGAGCAGTTCTTC. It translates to CASSMLQGAFRHEQFF.

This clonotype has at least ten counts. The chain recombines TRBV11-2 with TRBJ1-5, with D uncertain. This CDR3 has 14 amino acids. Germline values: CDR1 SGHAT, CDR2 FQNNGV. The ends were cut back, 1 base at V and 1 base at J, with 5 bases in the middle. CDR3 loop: CASSLGLSNQPQHF. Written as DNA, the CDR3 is TGTGCCAGCAGCTTAGGACTCAGCAATCAGCCCCAGCATTTT. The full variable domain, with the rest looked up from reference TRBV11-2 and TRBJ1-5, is EAGVAQSPRYKIIEKRQSVAFWCNPISGHATLYWYQQILGQGPKLLIQFQNNGVVDDSQLPKDRFSAERLKGVDSTLKIQPAKLEDSAVYLCASSLGLSNQPQHFGDGTRLSIL.